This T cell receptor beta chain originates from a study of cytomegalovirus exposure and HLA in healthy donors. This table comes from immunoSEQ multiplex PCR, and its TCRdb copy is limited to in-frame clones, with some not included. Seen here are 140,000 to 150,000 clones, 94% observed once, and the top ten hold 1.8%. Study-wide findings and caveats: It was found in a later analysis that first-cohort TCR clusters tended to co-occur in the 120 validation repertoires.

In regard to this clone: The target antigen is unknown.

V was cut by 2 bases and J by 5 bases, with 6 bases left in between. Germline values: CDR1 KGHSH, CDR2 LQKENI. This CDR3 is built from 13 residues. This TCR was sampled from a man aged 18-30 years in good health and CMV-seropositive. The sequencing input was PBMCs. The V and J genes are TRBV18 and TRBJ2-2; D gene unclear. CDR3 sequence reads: CASSPERTGELFF. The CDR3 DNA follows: TGTGCCAGCTCACCAGAGCGTACCGGGGAGCTGTTTTTT.